This T cell receptor beta chain came from a study of Tregs in tolerant kidney transplant recipients. General study points: Biological reproducibility was not directly addressed, but technical replication error appeared minimal.

The nonmyeloablative bone marrow transplants came from related graft donors, with transient mixed chimerism. Libraries were prepared by immunoSEQ multiplex PCR; TCRdb keeps only in-frame clonotypes and omits some of them. Of fewer than 95,000 clones listed, approximately 94% were seen once; the top ten hold approximately 1.5%. A note on this clone: No antigen is known for it.

Sequencing was performed on CD4+ T cells from blood (PBMCs), taken 12 months after the transplant. The receptor was derived from a human patient who received a combined kidney and bone marrow transplant. Some T cells may possibly be graft donor cells.

The CDR3 is CASSPRDRAETEAFF. CDR3 DNA sequence: TGTGCCAGCTCACCTCGGGACAGGGCAGAGACTGAAGCTTTCTTT. The rearrangement uses TRBV18 and TRBJ1-1, with 9 nucleotides matching TRBD1. There are 15 residues in the CDR3. CDR1 KGHSH and CDR2 LQKENI come from the germline V gene. With 3 bases clipped from V and 5 bases from J, the junction kept 7 bases outside the gene matches.